Detailed here is one TCR beta chain. Its antigen is unknown. This sample was taken from a study of shared clonotypes between healthy human individuals. The donors, healthy adults who were HIV-negative, had experienced no recent acute infections or vaccinations. Study outcomes and limitations: The small donor group covered limited genetic and exposure diversity. As a rule, naive subsets had a larger estimated richness than memory subsets.

The V and J ends lost 8 bases and 0 bases, in that order; junction bases with no gene match: 10. The CDR3 spans 17 residues. Germline CDR1 MNHEY, CDR2 SMNVEV (reference sequence). TCRdb keeps only in-frame clones here, not all; method: immunoSEQ multiplex PCR. The sample contains about 2 million clones, 85% to 95% of which appear only once. This TCR was recovered from a young man in good health. V is TRBV27 and J is TRBJ1-6, with 7 bases fitting TRBD1. The source material was naive CD4+ T cells sorted from blood. Subset: CD45RA+ positively selected. CDR3 DNA: TGTGCCAGCCTAAAGGGGGCGGCAAGCTCCTATAATTCACCCCTCCACTTT. It yields the protein CASLKGAASSYNSPLHF.